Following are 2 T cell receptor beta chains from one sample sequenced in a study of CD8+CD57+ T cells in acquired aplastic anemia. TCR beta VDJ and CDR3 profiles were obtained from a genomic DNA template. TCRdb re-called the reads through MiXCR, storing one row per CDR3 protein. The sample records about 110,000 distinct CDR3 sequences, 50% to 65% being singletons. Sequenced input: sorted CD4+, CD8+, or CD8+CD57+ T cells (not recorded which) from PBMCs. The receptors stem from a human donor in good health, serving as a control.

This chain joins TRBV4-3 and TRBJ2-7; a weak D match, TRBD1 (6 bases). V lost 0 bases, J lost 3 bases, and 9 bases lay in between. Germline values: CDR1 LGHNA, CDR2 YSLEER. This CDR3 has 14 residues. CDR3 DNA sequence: TGCGCCAGCAGCCAAGACAGGGGTGACTACGAGCAGTACGTC. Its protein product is CASSQDRGDYEQYV.

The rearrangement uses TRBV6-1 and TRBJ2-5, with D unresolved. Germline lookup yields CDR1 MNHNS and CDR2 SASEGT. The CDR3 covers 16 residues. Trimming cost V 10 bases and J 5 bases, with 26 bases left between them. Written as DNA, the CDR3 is TGTGCCACTATCCGAAACCCCCGAGTTAACCGGGAGACCCAGTACTTC. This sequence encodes CATIRNPRVNRETQYF.